One and the same sample provided the 23 T cell receptor beta chains below, sequenced in a study of blood T cells in healthy people across ages (dated by TCRdb to between 2014 and 2017). Receptor libraries were prepared by 5' RACE. Sequencing was performed on an Illumina HiSeq 2500. A second roughly 6 to 11 cycle PCR used a sample-barcoded 5' primer and a J-beta primer mix. The public sequencing data were trimmed at Q25 with fastp and processed into clonotypes with MiXCR by TCRdb, which kept only in-frame beta chains. Identical CDR3 proteins give one entry, which carries the most common genes and DNA. The sample table records about 800,000 distinct CDR3 sequences; roughly 60% of these occur just once. Of the sample, around 20% falls within the top ten clones. The sequencing sample was made of blood. These TCRs come from a man aged 30 to 39 in good health.

The chain joins TRBV20-1 to TRBJ2-5; TRBD2 matches 8 bases. V shed 2 bases and J 4 bases; nucleotides not matched to a gene: 0. Germline V gene lookup returns CDR1 DFQATT and CDR2 SNEGSKA (reference sequence). This CDR3 comprises 12 residues. The CDR3 nucleotides read TGCAGTGCTAGACTAGCGGGAGAGACCCAGTACTTC. This codes for CSARLAGETQYF.

The chain links TRBV14 to TRBJ2-2; no firm D call. In germline, CDR1 is SGHDN, CDR2 FVKESK. The CDR3 spans 13 residues. Trimming took 1 base from V and 6 from J, leaving 6 bases between them. CDR3 bases: TGTGCCAGCAGCCAAGTGATCCCCGGGGAGCTGTTTTTT. Residues: CASSQVIPGELFF. Combining the CDR3 with reference TRBV14 and TRBJ2-2 gives the whole variable domain EAGVTQFPSHSVIEKGQTVTLRCDPISGHDNLYWYRRVMGKEIKFLLHFVKESKQDESGMPNNRFLAERTGGTYSTLKVQPAELEDSGVYFCASSQVIPGELFFGEGSRLTVL.

This clonotype was seen more than once but under ten times. CDR3 DNA sequence: TGTGCCAGCAGCCCATCCCCGACTAGCGGCTCCTACGAGCAGTACTTC. The encoded protein is CASSPSPTSGSYEQYF. The chain is built from TRBV5-4 and TRBJ2-7, with 9 positions matching TRBD2. This CDR3 spans 16 amino acids. Germline-derived CDR1 and CDR2 are SGHNT and YYREEE (reference sequence). The V and J ends lost 4 bases and 0 bases, in that order; junction bases with no gene match: 8.

The chain carries TRBV5-1 and TRBJ2-1, with D perhaps TRBD1 (6 bases). The ends were cut back, 0 bases at V and 4 bases at J, with 11 bases in the middle. The CDR3 spans 15 residues. Germline CDR1 SGHRS, CDR2 YFSETQ. DNA for the CDR3: TGCGCCAGCAGCTTGGAGACAGGAGTTTACAATGAGCAGTTCTTC. This codes for CASSLETGVYNEQFF.

V is TRBV12-3 or TRBV12-4 and J is TRBJ2-5; no reliable D call. The CDR3 spans 13 residues. Trimming took 3 bases from V and 3 from J, leaving 8 bases between them. CDR3 loop: CASSLNSKETQYF. As DNA, the CDR3 is TGTGCCAGCAGTTTGAACAGTAAAGAGACCCAGTACTTC.

This clonotype was detected ten times or more. The chain couples TRBV7-9 to TRBJ2-7; D not certain. The V gene's germline CDR1 is SEHNR and CDR2 FQNEAQ (reference sequence). V was trimmed by 3 bases and J by 2 bases, leaving 2 bases between them. This CDR3 comprises 11 residues. For the CDR3, the DNA is TGTGCCAGCAGCTTTACCTACGAGCAGTACTTC. Protein product: CASSFTYEQYF.

The DNA of the CDR3 is TGCAGCGTTAAGGGAGGGGCGTACTACGAGCAGTACTTC. Its translation: CSVKGGAYYEQYF. V gene TRBV29-1 combines with J gene TRBJ2-7, with 7 bases lining up with TRBD2. The CDR3 spans 13 residues. V shed 5 bases and J 3 bases; nucleotides not matched to a gene: 7. The germline V gene encodes CDR1 SQVTM and CDR2 ANQGSEA.

This clonotype was picked up one time. This chain connects TRBV12-3 or TRBV12-4 to TRBJ2-1, with D possibly TRBD2 on 6 matching bases. V lost 6 bases and J 2 bases, leaving 11 bases between the germline ends. This CDR3 is 14 amino acids long. CDR3 DNA: TGTGCCAGCAGACCCGGGAGCCCCTACAATGAGCAGTTCTTC. Protein product: CASRPGSPYNEQFF.

The rearrangement joins TRBV25-1 to TRBJ1-2; D is possibly TRBD1 (5 bases). Germline V gene data show CDR1 as MGHDK and CDR2 as SYGVNS. Trimming pared 8 bases from V and 7 bases from J, leaving 11 bases between. This CDR3 is built from 11 residues. DNA of the CDR3: TGTGCCAGCCGTGCCAGGGCTGGCTACACCTTC. As protein: CASRARAGYTF.

The chain recombines TRBV5-5 with TRBJ1-1; D perhaps matches TRBD1 (5 bases). V lost 3 bases, J lost 4 bases, and 13 bases lay in between. Germline-derived CDR1 and CDR2 are SGHKS and YYEKEE (reference sequence). The CDR3 extends over 14 amino acids. CDR3 loop: CASSSPSGGTEAFF. Here the CDR3 DNA reads TGTGCCAGCAGCTCTCCTTCGGGGGGCACTGAAGCTTTCTTT.

The CDR3 loop is CASIPQGGDNEQFF. DNA of the CDR3: TGTGCCAGCATCCCCCAGGGAGGGGACAATGAGCAGTTCTTC. This rearrangement joins TRBV6-6 to TRBJ2-1; 7 bases are a match to TRBD2. This CDR3 has 14 residues. CDR1 is MNHNY and CDR2 is SVGAGI in the germline V gene (reference sequence). The trim removed 7 bases at V and 5 bases at J, leaving 8 bases unmatched.

The chain employs TRBV20-1 and TRBJ2-1, with 9 bases matching TRBD1. There are 13 residues in the CDR3. J lost 7 bases, V lost 5 bases, and 6 bases had no gene match. CDR1 and CDR2 from the germline V gene are DFQATT and SNEGSKA (reference sequence). The DNA for the CDR3 is TGCAGTGCTTCCGGGACAGGGAAGAATGAGCAGTTCTTC. Protein: CSASGTGKNEQFF.

This chain uses TRBV20-1 with TRBJ1-1, with a possible D match to TRBD1 (6 bases). V dropped 6 bases and J dropped 7 bases, with 15 bases sitting between them. Germline V gene data show CDR1 as DFQATT and CDR2 as SNEGSKA (reference sequence). The CDR3 is 12 amino acids. CDR3 bases: TGCAGTGCCCGGGAGGGGGGTAGTGAAGCTTTCTTT. Protein: CSAREGGSEAFF.

The V call is TRBV20-1, the J call TRBJ2-2, with D perhaps TRBD2 (6 bases). The CDR3 spans 12 residues. V shed 2 bases and J shed 6 bases, with 7 bases lying between them. The germline gives CDR1 DFQATT, CDR2 SNEGSKA (reference sequence). The CDR3 nucleotides are TGCAGTGCTAGAACTAGCTCCGGGGAGCTGTTTTTT. Protein: CSARTSSGELFF.

This clonotype has only a few counts. The chain joins TRBV20-1 to TRBJ2-1; a weak D match, TRBD1 (6 bases). This CDR3 spans 14 amino acids. Germline V CDR1 and CDR2: DFQATT, SNEGSKA (reference sequence). Trimming removed 3 bases at V and 2 bases at J, with 11 bases between. CDR3 sequence: CSARGAVAYNEQFF. In nucleotides, the CDR3 is TGCAGTGCTAGGGGGGCTGTGGCCTACAATGAGCAGTTCTTC.

V is TRBV29-1 and J is TRBJ2-3; a weak D match, TRBD2 (6 bases). Deletions cut 6 bases from V and 6 bases from J, with 13 bases between. The CDR3 totals 12 residues. Germline V gene lookup returns CDR1 SQVTM and CDR2 ANQGSEA. The CDR3 DNA follows: TGCAGCGTCGGGGGACCGCGGGATACGCAGTATTTT. Translated: CSVGGPRDTQYF.

This clonotype was observed a single time. CDR3 amino acids: CASSGGREGRTDTQYF. The CDR3 DNA sequence: TGTGCCAGCAGCGGGGGGCGGGAGGGCCGGACAGATACGCAGTATTTT. V usage is TRBV7-2 and J usage is TRBJ2-3, with TRBD2 matching over 9 bases. Germline assignment: CDR1 SGHTA and CDR2 FQGNSA. The ends lost 5 bases at V and 3 bases at J; junction bases unmatched: 9. The CDR3 consists of 16 residues.

This clonotype appeared a few times. The V and J genes are TRBV10-3 and TRBJ2-1, with D possibly matching TRBD2 (5 bases). Deletions cut 6 bases from V and 3 bases from J, with 12 bases between. This CDR3 has 14 residues. Germline values: CDR1 ENHRY, CDR2 SYGVKD. This chain's CDR3 is CAISYSEVYNEQFF. The CDR3 coding sequence is TGTGCCATCAGCTATAGCGAAGTCTACAATGAGCAGTTCTTC.

The chain joins TRBV5-1 to TRBJ1-1; TRBD1 agrees at 10 bases. From germline, CDR1 is SGHRS and CDR2 YFSETQ. The CDR3 totals 15 residues. The junction had 8 bases not matched to a gene; V was cut back by 3 bases and J by 6 bases. The CDR3 sequence is CASSSRGTGASEAFF. CDR3 nucleotides: TGCGCCAGCAGCTCGCGCGGGACAGGGGCGTCTGAAGCTTTCTTT.

This chain uses TRBV6-2 or TRBV6-3 with TRBJ2-5, with D possibly matching TRBD2 (6 bases). V shed 5 bases and J shed 11 bases, with 27 bases lying between them. The CDR3 has 16 residues. Germline assignment: CDR1 MNHEY and CDR2 SVGEGT. Here the CDR3 DNA reads TGTGCCAGCAGTCCTAGATATAGCGGTGGAGGGAATGAGCAGTACTTC. As protein: CASSPRYSGGGNEQYF.

The J gene is TRBJ2-2, the V gene TRBV7-9, with TRBD1 matching over 11 bases. Germline V gene lookup returns CDR1 SEHNR and CDR2 FQNEAQ (reference sequence). The length of the CDR3 is 14 residues. J lost 5 bases, V lost 8 bases, and 4 bases had no gene match. CDR3 DNA sequence: TGTGCCAGCCCGGACAGGGGGCCGACCGGGGAGCTGTTTTTT. Protein sequence: CASPDRGPTGELFF.

Written as DNA, the CDR3 is TGTGCCAGCAGCTTAGCCGGGACAGGGAATGGCTACACCTTC. It specifies CASSLAGTGNGYTF. The V gene is TRBV7-2, the J gene TRBJ1-2; 9 bases are a match to TRBD1. V was pared by 0 bases and J by 6 bases, with 2 bases of the junction left unmatched. The CDR3 length is 14 residues. Germline loops: CDR1 SGHTA, CDR2 FQGNSA.

This clonotype was found a few times. The chain employs TRBV13 and TRBJ2-7; 8 bases agree with TRBD2. Germline trimming cut 7 bases from V and 0 bases from J; bases unmatched to any gene: 5. The CDR3 loop spans 14 amino acids. Germline CDR1 is PRHDT and CDR2 is FYEKMQ (reference sequence). In DNA, the CDR3 is TGTGCCAGCACTCGCGGGAGGCCCTCCTACGAGCAGTACTTC. It encodes CASTRGRPSYEQYF.